A single sample gave rise to the 27 T cell receptor beta chains below, sequenced in a study of beta chain features in type 1 diabetes. Every bit of the isolated RNA underwent reverse transcription, so sequencing read expressed TCRB transcripts. Some clones are missing from TCRdb's copy, which holds only in-frame ones; the method was immunoSEQ multiplex PCR. The sample consists of 400,000 to 550,000 clones, over 9.5% of them appearing once. Sample: naive CD4+ T cells from blood. The receptor set was obtained from a woman in her late teens or twenties in good health.

The gene calls are TRBV7-9 and TRBJ1-2, with 8 bases fitting TRBD1. Germline V gene sequence: CDR1 SEHNR, CDR2 FQNEAQ (reference sequence). V gave up 5 bases and J gave up 5 bases; unmatched junction bases: 4. The CDR3 contains 13 residues. The CDR3 loop reads CASSPNRGYGYTF. The CDR3 DNA reads TGTGCCAGCAGCCCGAACAGGGGGTATGGCTACACCTTC.

J is TRBJ2-1 and V is TRBV18; D possibly uses TRBD1 or TRBD2 (6 bases each). The ends were cut back, 4 bases at V and 8 bases at J, with 15 bases in the middle. CDR3 length equals 14 residues. Germline values: CDR1 KGHSH, CDR2 LQKENI. The CDR3 loop is CASSRLVGGDEQFF. The DNA for the CDR3 is TGTGCCAGCTCACGCCTAGTCGGGGGCGATGAGCAGTTCTTC.

This clone was seen a handful of times. The same CDR3 also results from other DNA sequences found in this sample. The gene calls are TRBV7-2 and TRBJ1-5; D perhaps matches TRBD1 (6 bases). Trimming cost V 1 base and J 1 base, with 8 bases left between them. This CDR3 has 15 amino acids. Per the germline V gene, CDR1 is SGHTA and CDR2 is FQGNSA. The CDR3 protein is CASSLGGQSNQPQHF. The DNA for the CDR3 is TGTGCCAGCAGCTTAGGGGGGCAGAGCAATCAGCCCCAGCATTTT.

This clone was detected only a few times. The chain carries TRBV30 and TRBJ1-2; a possible D gene is TRBD1 (5 bases). Germline CDR1 and CDR2: GTSNPN and SVGIG (reference sequence). With 5 bases removed from V and 4 bases from J, the gap between germline ends came to 14 bases. The CDR3 extends over 13 amino acids. This CDR3 is CAWARVQAYGYTF. The CDR3, as DNA: TGTGCCTGGGCCAGGGTTCAGGCCTATGGCTACACCTTC.

The chain joins TRBV25-1 to TRBJ1-2; a possible D gene is TRBD1 (5 bases). V dropped 2 bases and J dropped 6 bases, with 10 bases sitting between them. CDR1 is MGHDK, CDR2 SYGVNS, per germline. The CDR3 consists of 13 residues. The CDR3 sequence: CASSEGGTHGYTF. CDR3 in DNA: TGTGCCAGCAGTGAAGGAGGGACCCATGGCTACACCTTC.

V gene TRBV9 combines with J gene TRBJ1-1, with D uncertain. In germline, CDR1 is SGDLS, CDR2 YYNGEE. The V and J ends lost 4 bases and 1 base respectively, with 8 bases between them. The CDR3 loop spans 13 amino acids. CDR3 in DNA: TGTGCCAGCAGCCGAAGAGAGAACACTGAAGCTTTCTTT. Residues: CASSRRENTEAFF.

This chain links TRBV7-2 with TRBJ1-1, with D uncertain. Germline V gene sequence: CDR1 SGHTA, CDR2 FQGNSA. V lost 3 bases and J lost 3, with 2 bases in between. This CDR3 is built from 11 residues. CDR3 in amino acids: CASSFYTEAFF. In DNA form, the CDR3 reads TGTGCCAGCAGCTTCTACACTGAAGCTTTCTTT. The full variable domain, in which reference TRBV7-2 and TRBJ1-1 provide the parts outside the CDR3, is GAGVSQSPSNKVTEKGKDVELRCDPISGHTALYWYRQSLGQGLEFLIYFQGNSAPDKSGLPSDRFSAERTGGSVSTLTIQRTQQEDSAVYLCASSFYTEAFFGQGTRLTVV.

There are a few counts of this clone. The rearrangement uses TRBV7-9 and TRBJ1-1; a possible D gene is TRBD1 (5 bases). This CDR3 is built from 13 residues. Germline assignment: CDR1 SEHNR and CDR2 FQNEAQ (reference sequence). Trimming took 3 bases from V and 2 from J, leaving 7 bases between them. CDR3 amino acids: CASSFDSNTEAFF. DNA of the CDR3: TGTGCCAGCAGCTTCGACAGTAACACTGAAGCTTTCTTT.

This clone turned up a few times. The V and J genes are TRBV2 and TRBJ2-5, with TRBD2 identical over 11 bases. V lost 6 bases to trimming and J lost 5 bases; unmatched junction nucleotides: 2. The CDR3 totals 13 residues. In germline, CDR1 is SNHLY, CDR2 FYNNEI. The CDR3, as DNA: TGTGCCAGCAGGTGGACTAGCGGGGAGACCCAGTACTTC. It encodes CASRWTSGETQYF. Full variable domain (missing parts from reference TRBV2 and TRBJ2-5): EPEVTQTPSHQVTQMGQEVILRCVPISNHLYFYWYRQILGQKVEFLVSFYNNEISEKSEIFDDQFSVERPDGSNFTLKIRSTKLEDSAMYFCASRWTSGETQYFGPGTRLLVL.

This clone was seen a handful of times. The rearrangement joins TRBV27 to TRBJ2-3; TRBD2 matches 16 bases. Looked up from germline, CDR1 is MNHEY and CDR2 is SMNVEV (reference sequence). V gave up 6 bases and J gave up 5 bases; unmatched junction bases: 5. This CDR3 region has 16 residues. CDR3 sequence (DNA): TGTGCCAGCAGGGGACTAGCGGGGGGGCCCCAAGATACGCAGTATTTT. It specifies CASRGLAGGPQDTQYF.

The J gene is TRBJ2-7, the V gene TRBV11-2, with D unclear. Per germline, CDR1 SGHAT and CDR2 FQNNGV. The ends were cut back, 7 bases at V and 9 bases at J, with 16 bases in the middle. The CDR3 covers 12 residues. CDR3 nucleotide sequence: TGTGCCAGCAATCTTGCCCCGGGTTGGCAGTACGTC. Its protein is CASNLAPGWQYV.

This clone was observed a few times. V usage is TRBV7-3 and J usage is TRBJ2-1; D ambiguous. V lost 2 bases, J lost 0 bases, and 8 bases lay in between. Germline V gene data show CDR1 as SGHTA and CDR2 as FQGTGA. This CDR3 contains 15 residues. CDR3 loop: CASSLAVYSYNEQFF. DNA for the CDR3: TGTGCCAGCAGCTTAGCGGTATACTCCTACAATGAGCAGTTCTTC.

In this sample, this clone turned up a few times. The V call is TRBV2, the J call TRBJ2-5, with a possible D match to TRBD2 (6 bases). The germline V gene encodes CDR1 SNHLY and CDR2 FYNNEI. There are 13 residues in the CDR3. Trimming took off 4 bases at V and 4 bases at J, with 10 bases between the two ends. The DNA for the CDR3 is TGTGCCAGCAGTGTTAACGGGGGAGAGACCCAGTACTTC. It specifies CASSVNGGETQYF. The full variable domain, rest sourced from reference TRBV2 and TRBJ2-5, is EPEVTQTPSHQVTQMGQEVILRCVPISNHLYFYWYRQILGQKVEFLVSFYNNEISEKSEIFDDQFSVERPDGSNFTLKIRSTKLEDSAMYFCASSVNGGETQYFGPGTRLLVL.

This clone was counted many times. V gene TRBV29-1 combines with J gene TRBJ2-1, with D perhaps TRBD1 (5 bases). The CDR3 has 13 amino acids. V was pared by 6 bases and J by 6 bases, with 15 bases between. Germline lookup yields CDR1 SQVTM and CDR2 ANQGSEA. CDR3 nucleotides: TGCAGCGTCGAGAAACAGGTGGGCAATGAGCAGTTCTTC. This gives the protein CSVEKQVGNEQFF.

The CDR3 DNA is TGTGCCAGCAGCGTAGGGGCAGCAGATACGCAGTATTTT. Translated, it gives CASSVGAADTQYF. The J gene is TRBJ2-3, the V gene TRBV9; D not resolved. The CDR3 runs to 13 residues. Germline assignment: CDR1 SGDLS and CDR2 YYNGEE. V was pared by 0 bases and J by 4 bases, with 6 bases between. Using reference TRBV9 and TRBJ2-3 for the parts outside the CDR3, the full variable domain is DSGVTQTPKHLITATGQRVTLRCSPRSGDLSVYWYQQSLDQGLQFLIQYYNGEERAKGNILERFSAQQFPDLHSELNLSSLELGDSALYFCASSVGAADTQYFGPGTRLTVL.

This clone was counted between two and nine times. The V and J genes are TRBV29-1 and TRBJ2-7, with 11 bases identical to TRBD1. This CDR3 contains 15 residues. V dropped 5 bases and J dropped 0; count of bases not matched to a gene: 6. In germline, CDR1 is SQVTM, CDR2 ANQGSEA. The chain's CDR3 is CSVNPGTGGSYEQYF. The CDR3 coding sequence is TGCAGCGTTAACCCCGGGACAGGGGGCTCCTACGAGCAGTACTTC.

This clone was seen more than once but under ten times. The chain carries TRBV29-1 and TRBJ2-7, with 7 nucleotides matching TRBD2. CDR3 length equals 14 residues. V trimming: 7 bases; J trimming: 6 bases; junction bases outside the gene matches: 15. Germline assignment: CDR1 SQVTM and CDR2 ANQGSEA. The CDR3 bases are TGCAGCGCCCGACTCGGGGGGACTGCCGGCGAGCAGTACTTC. This sequence encodes CSARLGGTAGEQYF.

The chain is built from TRBV2 and TRBJ2-5; D may be TRBD1 or TRBD2 (5 bases each). Trimming left V 2 bases short and J 3 bases short, with 13 bases between. Germline V lookup: CDR1 SNHLY, CDR2 FYNNEI. There are 15 residues in the CDR3. CDR3 DNA sequence: TGTGCCAGCAGTGAAATCACGGGGCGGGAAGAGACCCAGTACTTC. Its translation is CASSEITGREETQYF.

This clone was picked up one time. In the same sample, other DNA sequences code for this CDR3. The chain combines TRBV18 with TRBJ2-5; 11 positions agree with TRBD2. Trimming at V came to 3 bases and at J to 2 bases, leaving 2 bases not matched to a gene. This CDR3 is 15 amino acids long. Germline V gene sequence: CDR1 KGHSH, CDR2 LQKENI. CDR3 loop: CASSPWTSGQETQYF. The CDR3, as DNA: TGTGCCAGCTCACCTTGGACTAGCGGGCAAGAGACCCAGTACTTC.

The J gene is TRBJ1-2, the V gene TRBV6-5; TRBD1 agrees at 10 bases. Germline CDR1 reads MNHEY; CDR2 reads SVGAGI. The CDR3 is 15 residues long. Losses at the gene ends were 4 bases for V and 10 bases for J; bases not matched to a gene: 12. The CDR3 loop is CASSSSVTGGFVYTF. The DNA of the CDR3 is TGTGCCAGCAGTTCCTCGGTGACAGGGGGCTTCGTCTACACCTTC.

The rearrangement links TRBV9 to TRBJ1-1; D may be TRBD1 (5 bases). The CDR3 is made up of 14 amino acids. CDR1 and CDR2 (germline): SGDLS, YYNGEE. The V end was cut by 3 bases, the J end by 4 bases, with 13 bases between. CDR3 DNA: TGTGCCAGCAGCGGTGACGGGGCGGGCACTGAAGCTTTCTTT. It specifies CASSGDGAGTEAFF.

This clone showed up just a few times. The chain carries TRBV27 and TRBJ2-3; TRBD1 agrees at 7 bases. Germline V CDR1 and CDR2: MNHEY, SMNVEV (reference sequence). V lost 4 bases and J lost 4; bases outside the gene matches: 14. This CDR3 region has 17 residues. As DNA, the CDR3 is TGTGCCAGCAGTTCACCAAAACAGGGGATTAGAGCAGATACGCAGTATTTT. Its translation: CASSSPKQGIRADTQYF.

The J gene is TRBJ2-3, the V gene TRBV12-5; D remains ambiguous. With 4 bases removed from V and 5 bases from J, the gap between germline ends came to 4 bases. Germline V gives CDR1 LGHNT, CDR2 FRNRAP. The CDR3 has 11 residues. This chain's CDR3 is CASGSGDTQYF. The CDR3 DNA sequence: TGTGCTAGTGGTTCTGGAGATACGCAGTATTTT.

This clone has just a few counts. This specimen includes other DNA sequences encoding the same CDR3. This CDR3 reads CASSGGNQPQHF. The CDR3 DNA sequence: TGTGCCAGTTCAGGGGGCAATCAGCCCCAGCATTTT. This chain connects TRBV2 to TRBJ1-5, with D perhaps matching TRBD1 (6 bases). The CDR3 contains 12 residues. V gave up 9 bases and J gave up 2 bases, with 8 bases separating them. CDR1 is SNHLY and CDR2 is FYNNEI in the germline V gene.

This chain connects TRBV25-1 to TRBJ1-4; D uncertain. The CDR3 consists of 13 residues. The germline V and J ends were trimmed by 1 base and 6 bases, with 6 bases remaining between them. Germline V lookup: CDR1 MGHDK, CDR2 SYGVNS. The CDR3 DNA is TGTGCCAGCAGTGAATCTCCGTATGAAAAACTGTTTTTT. Residues: CASSESPYEKLFF.

This chain connects TRBV18 to TRBJ2-1; D gene ambiguous. Germline V gene data show CDR1 as KGHSH and CDR2 as LQKENI. The CDR3 has 15 amino acids. The V end lost 1 base, the J end lost 1 base, and 8 bases lay between the germline ends. The CDR3 region has the DNA TGTGCCAGCTCACCACAGGGCGAATCCTACAATGAGCAGTTCTTC. As protein: CASSPQGESYNEQFF.

Comment on this clone: Being one base from a much bigger clone, this may be a read error. V is TRBV11-2 and J is TRBJ2-3, with D unclear. CDR1 and CDR2 from the germline V gene are SGHAT and FQNNGV. Trimming removed 1 base from V and 8 bases from J, with 4 bases in between. The CDR3 spans 11 residues. In nucleotides, the CDR3 is TGTGCCAGCAGCTTAGGAGTTACGCAGTATTTT. Amino acid sequence: CASSLGVTQYF.